This T cell receptor beta chain came from a study of response to subunit inactivated influenza vaccine. Each CDR3 protein gets one entry after TCRdb re-called the RT-PCR reads with MiXCR. The sample has a few hundred thousand distinct CDR3 sequences, about 10% seen once. After removal of 4 bases from V and 7 bases from J, the junction contained 9 bases not matched to a gene. This CDR3 region has 15 residues. This TCR was sampled from a man between 50 and 59 years old who received an inactivated influenza vaccine. The chain carries TRBV12-3 or TRBV12-4 and TRBJ1-4; TRBD1 aligns across 7 bases. Sequenced material: PBMCs from blood, taken roughly 45 days after vaccination. The DNA of the CDR3 is TGTGCCAGCAGTTCAGGGGTTGCAGGGGGTGAAAAACTGTTTTTT. Residues: CASSSGVAGGEKLFF.